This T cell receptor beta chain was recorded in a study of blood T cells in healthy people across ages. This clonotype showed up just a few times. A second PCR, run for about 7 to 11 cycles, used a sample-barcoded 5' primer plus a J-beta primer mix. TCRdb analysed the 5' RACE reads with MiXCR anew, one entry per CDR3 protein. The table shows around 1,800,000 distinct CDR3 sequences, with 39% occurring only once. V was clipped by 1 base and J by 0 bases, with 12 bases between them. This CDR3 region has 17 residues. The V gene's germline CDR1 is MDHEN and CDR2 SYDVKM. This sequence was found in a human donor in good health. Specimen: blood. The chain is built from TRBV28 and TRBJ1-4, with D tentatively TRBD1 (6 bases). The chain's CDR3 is CASSLSGGSSTNEKLFF. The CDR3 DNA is TGTGCCAGCAGTTTATCGGGGGGCTCGTCAACTAATGAAAAACTGTTTTTT.